This T cell receptor beta chain was documented in a study of chemoradiotherapy in HPV16-positive cancers. In the study overall: Candidate HPV-specific T-cell clones and common TCR motifs came from functional assays in a couple of HPV16-positive patients. General study results and limits: HPV-responsive T-cell expansion during chemoradiotherapy was linked to improved recurrence-free survival in HPV16-positive patients. Non-HPV-specific T cells did not expand in tumors during treatment, whereas candidate HPV-specific clones and E7-related motifs did.

Sequencing was performed with immunoSEQ multiplex PCR; in TCRdb, only in-frame clones are kept and a portion is missing. This table has a few thousand clones, around 85% appearing once. Points on this clone: The target antigen is unknown.

V lost 6 bases and J lost 7, with 22 bases in between. The germline V gene encodes CDR1 MNHEY and CDR2 SMNVEV (reference sequence). This CDR3 comprises 16 residues. Over chemoradiotherapy, repertoires were sampled more than once. Sequencing was performed on tumor tissue, taken from a patient who underwent chemoradiotherapy. This chain links TRBV27 with TRBJ2-1; a weak D match, TRBD2 (5 bases). This clonotype was sampled from a human donor with HPV-associated anogenital cancer. CDR3 sequence reads: CASSHPHVRVGNEQFF. The DNA of the CDR3 is TGTGCCAGCAGCCATCCCCACGTGAGGGTAGGGAATGAGCAGTTCTTC.